A single T cell receptor (beta chain) is shown here with its context. The source of the sample is a study of blood T cell repertoires in COVID-19. Across the whole study: In each case, the material was cDNA or gDNA derived from T cells, B-cell-depleted T cells, or PBMCs.

Germline V gene sequence: CDR1 MNHNY, CDR2 SVGAGI (reference sequence). The CDR3 covers 16 residues. V was pared by 5 bases and J by 1 base, with 14 bases between. Authors' processing steps: The authors estimated nucleated cell counts from reference gene primer amplification. Sequencing used immunoSEQ multiplex PCR; TCRdb keeps in-frame clones, though not all of them. The V and J calls and clone size are taken from that table; D and trimming were inferred from the DNA. The sample carries about 120,000 clones, approximately 80% recorded once. The TCR comes from a woman of 80 years or more with acute or convalescent COVID-19. Sample: peripheral blood. This chain uses TRBV6-6 with TRBJ2-2, with D possibly matching TRBD1 (6 bases). The CDR3 region has the DNA TGTGCCAGCAGTCAACCGGGACACGAGAACACCGGGGAGCTGTTTTTT. It is translated as CASSQPGHENTGELFF.